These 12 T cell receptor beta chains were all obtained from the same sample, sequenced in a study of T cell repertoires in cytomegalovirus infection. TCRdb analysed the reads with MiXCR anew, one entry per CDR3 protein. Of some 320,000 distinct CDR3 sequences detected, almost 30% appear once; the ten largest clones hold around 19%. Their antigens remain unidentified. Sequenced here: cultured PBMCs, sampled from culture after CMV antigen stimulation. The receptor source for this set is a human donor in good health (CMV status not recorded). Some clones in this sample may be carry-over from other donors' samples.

This chain's CDR3 is CASSLEWEQAYGYTF. For the CDR3, the DNA is TGTGCCAGCAGCTTAGAGTGGGAGCAAGCCTATGGCTACACCTTC. The chain couples TRBV7-9 to TRBJ1-2; D unresolved. V was shortened by 1 base and J by 4 bases, with 13 bases between the two germline ends. The germline V gene has CDR1 SEHNR and CDR2 FQNEAQ (reference sequence). This CDR3 contains 15 residues. Drawing the rest from reference TRBV7-9 and TRBJ1-2, the complete variable domain is DTGVSQNPRHKITKRGQNVTFRCDPISEHNRLYWYRQTLGQGPEFLTYFQNEAQLEKSRLLSDRFSAERPKGSFSTLEIQRTEQGDSAMYLCASSLEWEQAYGYTFGSGTRLTVV.

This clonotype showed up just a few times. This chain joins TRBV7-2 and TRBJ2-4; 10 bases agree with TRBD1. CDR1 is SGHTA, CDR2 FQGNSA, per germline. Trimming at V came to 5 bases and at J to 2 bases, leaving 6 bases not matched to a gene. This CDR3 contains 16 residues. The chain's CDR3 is CASSPGTGVTKNIQYF. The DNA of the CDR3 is TGTGCCAGCAGCCCCGGGACAGGGGTAACCAAAAACATTCAGTACTTC.

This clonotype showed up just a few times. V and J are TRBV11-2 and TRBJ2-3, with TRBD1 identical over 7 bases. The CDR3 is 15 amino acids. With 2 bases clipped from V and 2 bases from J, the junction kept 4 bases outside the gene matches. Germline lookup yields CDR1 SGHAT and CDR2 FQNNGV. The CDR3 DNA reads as TGTGCCAGCAGCTTAATAGGGGGCCTCACAGATACGCAGTATTTT. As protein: CASSLIGGLTDTQYF. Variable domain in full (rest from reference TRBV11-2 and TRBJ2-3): EAGVAQSPRYKIIEKRQSVAFWCNPISGHATLYWYQQILGQGPKLLIQFQNNGVVDDSQLPKDRFSAERLKGVDSTLKIQPAKLEDSAVYLCASSLIGGLTDTQYFGPGTRLTVL.

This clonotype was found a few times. The CDR3, as DNA: TGTGCCAGCAGCCGGCTAGGGTCAGGGACAGGGACGAACACTGAAGCTTTCTTT. Encoded protein: CASSRLGSGTGTNTEAFF. The V and J genes are TRBV11-2 and TRBJ1-1, with TRBD1 matching 9 bases. The germline V gene encodes CDR1 SGHAT and CDR2 FQNNGV. Trimming removed 5 bases from V and 1 base from J; junction bases left unmatched: 14. The CDR3 sequence is 18 residues long.

CDR3 sequence reads: CASRLQGATEAFF. In nucleotides, the CDR3 is TGTGCCAGCAGACTTCAGGGGGCGACTGAAGCTTTCTTT. The rearrangement uses TRBV27 and TRBJ1-1, with 8 positions matching TRBD1. The germline V gene encodes CDR1 MNHEY and CDR2 SMNVEV (reference sequence). After removal of 6 bases from V and 5 bases from J, the junction contained 5 bases not matched to a gene. The CDR3 covers 13 residues.

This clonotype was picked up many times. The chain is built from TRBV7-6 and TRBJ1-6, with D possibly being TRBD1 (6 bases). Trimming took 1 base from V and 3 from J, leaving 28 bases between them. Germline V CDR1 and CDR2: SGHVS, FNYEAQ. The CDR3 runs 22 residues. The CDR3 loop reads CASSLDRELYKEPWVYNSPLHF. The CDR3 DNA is TGTGCCAGCAGCTTAGACAGGGAGCTCTATAAAGAACCTTGGGTCTATAATTCACCCCTCCACTTT.

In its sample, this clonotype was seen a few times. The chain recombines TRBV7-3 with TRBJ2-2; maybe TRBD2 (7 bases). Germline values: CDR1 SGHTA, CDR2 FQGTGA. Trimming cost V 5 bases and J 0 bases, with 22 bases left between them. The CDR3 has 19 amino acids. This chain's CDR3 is CASSVRGGSGRANTGELFF. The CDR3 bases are TGTGCCAGCAGCGTTAGGGGGGGTTCCGGCCGAGCGAACACCGGGGAGCTGTTTTTT.

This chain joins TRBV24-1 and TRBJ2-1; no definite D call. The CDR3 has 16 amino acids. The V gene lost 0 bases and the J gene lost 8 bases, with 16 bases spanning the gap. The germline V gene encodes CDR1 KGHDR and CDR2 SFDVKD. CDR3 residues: CATSDLLVHSIDEQFF. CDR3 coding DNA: TGTGCCACCAGTGATTTGTTAGTCCATAGTATCGATGAGCAGTTCTTC.

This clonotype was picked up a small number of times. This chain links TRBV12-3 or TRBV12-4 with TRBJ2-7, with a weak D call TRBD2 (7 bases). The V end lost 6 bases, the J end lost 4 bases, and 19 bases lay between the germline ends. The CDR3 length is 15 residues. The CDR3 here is CASRPRGAGDYEQYF. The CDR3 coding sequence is TGTGCCAGCAGGCCCCGGGGGGCGGGAGATTACGAGCAGTACTTC.

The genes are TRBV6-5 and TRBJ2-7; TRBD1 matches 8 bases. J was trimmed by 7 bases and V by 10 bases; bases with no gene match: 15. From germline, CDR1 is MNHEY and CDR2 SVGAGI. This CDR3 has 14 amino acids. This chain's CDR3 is CATQMGQGAQEQYF. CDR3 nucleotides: TGTGCCACCCAAATGGGGCAGGGGGCGCAGGAGCAGTACTTC.

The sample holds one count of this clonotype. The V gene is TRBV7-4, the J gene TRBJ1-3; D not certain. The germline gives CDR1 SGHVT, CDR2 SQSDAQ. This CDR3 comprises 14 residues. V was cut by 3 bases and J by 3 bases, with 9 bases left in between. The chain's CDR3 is CASSFAGSGNTIYF. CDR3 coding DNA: TGTGCCAGCAGCTTTGCGGGTAGTGGAAACACCATATATTTT.

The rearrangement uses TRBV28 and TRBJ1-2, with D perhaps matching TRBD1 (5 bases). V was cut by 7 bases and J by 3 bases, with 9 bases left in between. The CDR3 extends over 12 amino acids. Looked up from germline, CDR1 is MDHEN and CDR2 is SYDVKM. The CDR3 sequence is CASTGRDYGYTF. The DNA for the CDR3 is TGTGCCAGCACGGGCAGGGACTATGGCTACACCTTC.